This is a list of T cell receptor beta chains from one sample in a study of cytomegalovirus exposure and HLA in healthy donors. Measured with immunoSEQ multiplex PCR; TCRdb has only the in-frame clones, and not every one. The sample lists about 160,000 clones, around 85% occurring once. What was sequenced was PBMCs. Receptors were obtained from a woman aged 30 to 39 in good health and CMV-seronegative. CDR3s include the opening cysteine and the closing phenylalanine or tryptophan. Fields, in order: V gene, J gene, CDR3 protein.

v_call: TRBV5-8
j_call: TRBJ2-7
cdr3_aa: CASSPGTRGEQYF

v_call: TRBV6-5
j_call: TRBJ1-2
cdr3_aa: CASSYRGGNYGYTF

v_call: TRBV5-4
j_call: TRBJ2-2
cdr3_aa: CASSLVDRRNTGELFF

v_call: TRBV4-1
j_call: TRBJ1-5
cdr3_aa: CASSRVGSQPQHF

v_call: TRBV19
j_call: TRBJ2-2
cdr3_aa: CASSIDRGGTGELFF

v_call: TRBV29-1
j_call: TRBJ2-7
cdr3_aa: CSVATGSREQYF

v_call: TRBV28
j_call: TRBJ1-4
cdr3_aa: CATFGNKLFF

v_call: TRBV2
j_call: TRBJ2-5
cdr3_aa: CASSGETGYQETQYF

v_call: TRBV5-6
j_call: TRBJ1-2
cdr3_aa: CASSLVTGDYGYTF

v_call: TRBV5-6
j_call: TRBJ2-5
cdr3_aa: CASSTSSWTDLYQETQYF

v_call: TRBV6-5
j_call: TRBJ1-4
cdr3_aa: CASRRSLDEKLFF

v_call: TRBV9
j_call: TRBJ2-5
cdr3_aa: CASSVAAGGRGETQYF

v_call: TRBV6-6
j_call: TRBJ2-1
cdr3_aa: CASSGTLAGPYNEQLF

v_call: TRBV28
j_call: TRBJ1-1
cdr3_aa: CASSSPTGVNTEAFF

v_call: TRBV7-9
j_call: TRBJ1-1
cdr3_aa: CASSRQGAVNTEAFF

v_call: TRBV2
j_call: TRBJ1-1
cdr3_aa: CASTPTGALGYTEAFF

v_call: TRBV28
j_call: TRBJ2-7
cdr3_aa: CASETSGRAYEQYF

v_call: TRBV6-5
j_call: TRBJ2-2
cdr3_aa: CASSYLDRGNTGELFF

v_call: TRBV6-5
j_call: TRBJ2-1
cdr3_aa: CASTSGRGGNEQFF

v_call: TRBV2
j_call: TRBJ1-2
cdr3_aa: CASSGRGLYGYTF

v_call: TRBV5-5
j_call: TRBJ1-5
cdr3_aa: CASSLATGREGQPQHF

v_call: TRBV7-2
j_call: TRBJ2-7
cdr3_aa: CASSFFRLYEQYF

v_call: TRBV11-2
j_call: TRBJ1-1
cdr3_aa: CASSLGGNTEAFF

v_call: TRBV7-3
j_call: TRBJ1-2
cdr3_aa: CASSLKGTGAQGYTF

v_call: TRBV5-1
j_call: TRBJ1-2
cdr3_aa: CASSSTWDSNYGYTF

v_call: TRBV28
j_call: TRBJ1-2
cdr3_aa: CASSFTDYGYTF

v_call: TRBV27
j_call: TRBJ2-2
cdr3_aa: CASSLASQAGELFF

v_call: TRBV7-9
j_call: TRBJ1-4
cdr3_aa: CASVRQGAGEKLFF

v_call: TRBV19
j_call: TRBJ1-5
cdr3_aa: CARGAQGQGSNQPQHF

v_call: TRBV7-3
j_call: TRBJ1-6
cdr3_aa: CASSSKINSPLHF

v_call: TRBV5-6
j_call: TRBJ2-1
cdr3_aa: CASSLARDRADEQFF

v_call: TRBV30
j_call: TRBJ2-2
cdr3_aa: CAWSVRAGVSTGELFF

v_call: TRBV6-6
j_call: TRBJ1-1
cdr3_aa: CASREGVVSEAFF

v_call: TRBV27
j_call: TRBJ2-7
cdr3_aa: CASSLRVTYEQYF

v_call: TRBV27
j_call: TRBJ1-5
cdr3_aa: CASSPDGVDQPQHF

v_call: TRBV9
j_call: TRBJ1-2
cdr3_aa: CASSVVGDGANYGYTF

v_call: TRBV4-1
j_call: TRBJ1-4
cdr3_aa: CASSLGWGRTVIATNEKLFF

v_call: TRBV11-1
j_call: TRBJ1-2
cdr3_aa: CASSPRDRGSPLFGYTF

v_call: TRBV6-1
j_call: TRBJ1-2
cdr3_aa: CASATGRTTAGYTF

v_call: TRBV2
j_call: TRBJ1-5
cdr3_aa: CASSGSRNQPQHF

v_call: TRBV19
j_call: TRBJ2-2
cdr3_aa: CASSGQGIGELFF

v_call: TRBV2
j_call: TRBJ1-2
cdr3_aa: CASRITGNSGYGYTF

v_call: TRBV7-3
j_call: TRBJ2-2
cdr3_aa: CASSTFAGAYTGELFF

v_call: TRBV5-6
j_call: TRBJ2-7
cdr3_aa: CASSSDRGPRYEQYF

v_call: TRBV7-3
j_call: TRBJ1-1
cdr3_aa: CASSLGRAEAFF

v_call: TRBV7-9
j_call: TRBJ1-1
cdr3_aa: CASSPEVTEAFF

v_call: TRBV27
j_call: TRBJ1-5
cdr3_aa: CASSFLTGGIQPQHF

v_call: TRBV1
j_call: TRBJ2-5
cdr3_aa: CTSSRGELDSETQYF

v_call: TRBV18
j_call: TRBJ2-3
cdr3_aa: CASSPELISTDTQYF

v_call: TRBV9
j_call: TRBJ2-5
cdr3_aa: CASSVDTSGGLQETQYF

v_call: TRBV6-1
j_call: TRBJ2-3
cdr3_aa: CASSANTDTQYF

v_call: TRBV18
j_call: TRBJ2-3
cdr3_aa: CASSPPAGTDTQYF

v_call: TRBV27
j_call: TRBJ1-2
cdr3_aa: CASSLRQGYIYGYTF

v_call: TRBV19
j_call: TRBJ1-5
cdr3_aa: CASSIHQGNGNQPQHF

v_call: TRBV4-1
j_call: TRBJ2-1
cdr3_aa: CASSRLGPYNEQFF

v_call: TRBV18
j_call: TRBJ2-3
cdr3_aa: CASSQDWGDTQYF

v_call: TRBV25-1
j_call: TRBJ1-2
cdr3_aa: CASSARQGAQDGYTF

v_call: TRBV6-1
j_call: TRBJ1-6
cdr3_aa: CASSEASGQATSPLHF

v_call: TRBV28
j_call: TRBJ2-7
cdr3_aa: CASSSATSGTDYEQYF